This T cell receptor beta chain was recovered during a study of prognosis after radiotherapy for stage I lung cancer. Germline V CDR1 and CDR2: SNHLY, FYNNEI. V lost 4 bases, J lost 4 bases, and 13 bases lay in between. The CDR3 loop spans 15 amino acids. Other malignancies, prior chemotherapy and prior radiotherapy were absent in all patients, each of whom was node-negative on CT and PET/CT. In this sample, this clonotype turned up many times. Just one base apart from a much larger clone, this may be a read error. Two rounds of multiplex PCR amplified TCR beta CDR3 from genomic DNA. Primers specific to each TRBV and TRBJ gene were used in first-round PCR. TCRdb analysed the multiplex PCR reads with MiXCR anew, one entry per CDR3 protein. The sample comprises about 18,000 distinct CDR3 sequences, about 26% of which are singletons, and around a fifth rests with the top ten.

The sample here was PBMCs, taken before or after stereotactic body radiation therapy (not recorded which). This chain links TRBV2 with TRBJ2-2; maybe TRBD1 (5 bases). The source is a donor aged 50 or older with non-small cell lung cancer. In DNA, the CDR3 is TGTGCCAGCAGTGTGACGGCAGGGCGCACCGGGGAGCTGTTTTTT. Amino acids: CASSVTAGRTGELFF.